This TCR beta chain stems from a study of blood T cell repertoires in COVID-19 (dated by TCRdb to the early 2020s). About the full investigation: The collaborator samples originated in the United States, Italy and Spain and spanned the acute and convalescent phases of COVID-19. The prospective study material was composed of cDNA or gDNA derived from T cells, B-cell-depleted T cells, or PBMCs. Subjects who had been exposed to COVID-19, were actively infected with it, or had recovered from it provided the deeply sampled blood TCRbeta repertoires that made up the dataset. A freely available public database, intended as a resource for researchers studying the immune response to SARS-CoV-2, is where the repertoires were released. The samples were drawn from the first 160 participants of the ongoing ImmuneRACE study and from over a thousand subjects provided by 6 global collaborators. Sample metadata almost always included a de-identified subject ID, COVID-19 status, age in years and sex. Where available, HLA class I and class II types were taken from metadata supplied by the sample provider and were not determined by assay-based typing. Points the paper makes about the study in general: Clinical and demographic metadata were provided uncurated, with the amount varying by source and participant.

CDR1 and CDR2 were assigned from the germline V gene (reference sequence) as GTSNPN and SVGIG. The CDR3 runs 16 residues from the cysteine to the phenylalanine. This entry keeps only the CDR3 DNA: 48 bases, framed from base 1. V trim: 0 bases; J trim: 3 bases; unmatched bases: 7. Collaborating institutions collected whole blood in K2EDTA tubes following their own protocols. For TCRbeta analysis, collaborators shipped samples in one of three forms: frozen whole blood, isolated PBMCs, or DNA extracted from either of those sample types. TCRbeta CDR3 regions were amplified from genomic DNA using the immunoSEQ Assay, a bias-controlled multiplex PCR. Turning to the authors' computational methods: The number of nucleated cells in each sample was estimated by amplification of reference gene primers within the assay. To quantify the absolute abundance of each unique TCRbeta CDR3 rearrangement, sequence reads were collapsed and filtered. For each sample, productive Simpson clonality was calculated as the square root of Simpson's diversity index across productive rearrangements. The table was pulled from immuneACCESS by TCRdb, which kept in-frame rearrangements only. Such tables lose some clones; where checked, under half of the loss comes from unresolved V genes, and the rest has no known cause. That table furnishes V, J and clone size, whereas the DNA furnished D and trimming. A total of more than 200,000 clones appear in this sample, 83% of them only once. The ten largest account for 7% to 10% of the sample.

This clone was seen once. Its antigen remains undetermined. Base qualities are not provided; no much larger clone lies one nucleotide away. Sample: peripheral blood. This TCR came from a woman aged 45-60 years with acute or convalescent COVID-19. This sequence uses TRBV30 and TRBJ2-5, and 10 junctional nucleotides match TRBD2. The nucleotide sequence reads TGTGCCTGGAGTGTATTCAGCGGGAGGGCTAAAGAGACCCAGTACTTC. Its translation is CAWSVFSGRAKETQYF.